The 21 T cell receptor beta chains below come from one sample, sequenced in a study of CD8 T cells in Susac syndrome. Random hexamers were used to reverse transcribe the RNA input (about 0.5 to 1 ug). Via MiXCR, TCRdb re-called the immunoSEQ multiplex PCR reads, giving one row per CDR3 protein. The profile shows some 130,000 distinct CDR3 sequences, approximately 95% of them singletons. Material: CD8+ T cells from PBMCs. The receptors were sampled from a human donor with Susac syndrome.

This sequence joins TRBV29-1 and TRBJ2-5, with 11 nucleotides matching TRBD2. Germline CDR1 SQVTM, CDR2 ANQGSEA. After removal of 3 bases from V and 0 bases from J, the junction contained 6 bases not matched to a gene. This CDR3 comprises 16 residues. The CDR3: CSVEPWTSGYQETQYF. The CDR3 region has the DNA TGCAGCGTTGAGCCCTGGACTAGCGGGTACCAAGAGACCCAGTACTTC.

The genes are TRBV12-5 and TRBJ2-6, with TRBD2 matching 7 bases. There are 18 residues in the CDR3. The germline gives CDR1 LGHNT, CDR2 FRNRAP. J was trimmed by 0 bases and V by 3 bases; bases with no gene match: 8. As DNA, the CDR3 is TGTGCTAGTGGTTTCGTAGCGGGTGACAACTCTGGGGCCAACGTCCTGACTTTC. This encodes CASGFVAGDNSGANVLTF.

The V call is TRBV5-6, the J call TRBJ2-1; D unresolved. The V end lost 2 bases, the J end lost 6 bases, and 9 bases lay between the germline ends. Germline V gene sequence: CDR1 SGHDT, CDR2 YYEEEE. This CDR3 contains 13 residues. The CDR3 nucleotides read TGTGCCAGCAGCTTAGGGTCTGCCAATGAGCAGTTCTTC. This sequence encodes CASSLGSANEQFF. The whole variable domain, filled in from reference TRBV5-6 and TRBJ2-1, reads DAGVTQSPTHLIKTRGQQVTLRCSPKSGHDTVSWYQQALGQGPQFIFQYYEEEERQRGNFPDRFSGHQFPNYSSELNVNALLLGDSALYLCASSLGSANEQFFGPGTRLTVL.

The CDR3 region has the DNA TGTGCCAGCAGCCAGGGGACTAGCGGGATTTACGAGCAGTACTTC. This gives the protein CASSQGTSGIYEQYF. V usage is TRBV7-2 and J usage is TRBJ2-7; 13 bases are a match to TRBD2. V was pared by 5 bases and J by 4 bases, with 5 bases of the junction left unmatched. Germline V gives CDR1 SGHTA, CDR2 FQGNSA. CDR3 length: 15 amino acids.

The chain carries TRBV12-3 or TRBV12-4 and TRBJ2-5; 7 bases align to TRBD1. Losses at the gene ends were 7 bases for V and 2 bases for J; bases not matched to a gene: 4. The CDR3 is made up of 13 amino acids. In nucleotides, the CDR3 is TGTGCCAGCAACCGGGACAGACAAGAGACCCAGTACTTC. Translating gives CASNRDRQETQYF.

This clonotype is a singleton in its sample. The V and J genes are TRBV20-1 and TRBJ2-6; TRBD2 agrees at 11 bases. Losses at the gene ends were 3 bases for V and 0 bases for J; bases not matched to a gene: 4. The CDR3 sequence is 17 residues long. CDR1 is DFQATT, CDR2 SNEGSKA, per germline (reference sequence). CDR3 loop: CSARGLADPSGANVLTF. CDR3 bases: TGCAGTGCTAGGGGACTAGCGGACCCCTCTGGGGCCAACGTCCTGACTTTC.

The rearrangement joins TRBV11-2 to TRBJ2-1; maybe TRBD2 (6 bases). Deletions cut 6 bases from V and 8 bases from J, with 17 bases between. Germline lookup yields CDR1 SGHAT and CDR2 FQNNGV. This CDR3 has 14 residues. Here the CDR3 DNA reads TGTGCCAGCAGTTTTGGGCAAGGAGGGCATGAGCAGTTCTTC. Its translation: CASSFGQGGHEQFF.

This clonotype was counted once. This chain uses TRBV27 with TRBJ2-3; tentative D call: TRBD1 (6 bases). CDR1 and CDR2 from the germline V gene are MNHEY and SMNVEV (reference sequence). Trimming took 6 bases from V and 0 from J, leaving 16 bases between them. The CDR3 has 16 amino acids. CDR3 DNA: TGTGCCAGCAGCGACCGAGGGACAACTAGCACAGATACGCAGTATTTT. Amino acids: CASSDRGTTSTDTQYF.

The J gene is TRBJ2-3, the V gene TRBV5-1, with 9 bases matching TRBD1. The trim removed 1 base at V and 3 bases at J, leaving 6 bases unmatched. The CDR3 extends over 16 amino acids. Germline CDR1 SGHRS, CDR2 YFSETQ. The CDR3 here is CASSLTQGAHTDTQYF. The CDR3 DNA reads TGCGCCAGCAGCTTGACACAGGGGGCGCATACAGATACGCAGTATTTT.

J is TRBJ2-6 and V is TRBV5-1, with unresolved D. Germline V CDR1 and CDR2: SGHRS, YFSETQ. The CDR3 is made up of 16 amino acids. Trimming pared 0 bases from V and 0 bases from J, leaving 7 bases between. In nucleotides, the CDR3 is TGCGCCAGCAGCTTGGAGGTTAGCTCTGGGGCCAACGTCCTGACTTTC. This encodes CASSLEVSSGANVLTF.

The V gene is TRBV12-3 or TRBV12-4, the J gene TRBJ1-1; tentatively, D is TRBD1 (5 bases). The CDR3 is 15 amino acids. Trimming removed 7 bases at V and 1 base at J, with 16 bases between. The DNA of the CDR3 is TGTGCCAGCACCCCACTGGGGACGGGGAACACTGAAGCTTTCTTT. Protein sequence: CASTPLGTGNTEAFF.

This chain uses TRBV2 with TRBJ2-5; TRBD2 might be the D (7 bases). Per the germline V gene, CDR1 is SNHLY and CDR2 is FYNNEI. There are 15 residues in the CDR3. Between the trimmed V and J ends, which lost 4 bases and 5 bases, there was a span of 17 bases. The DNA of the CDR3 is TGTGCCAGCAGTGTAGGCAGAGAGGGGGGGGAGACCCAGTACTTC. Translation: CASSVGREGGETQYF.

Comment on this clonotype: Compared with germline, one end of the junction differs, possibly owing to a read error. CDR3 in amino acids: CASSSDIGDQPQLF. CDR3 bases: TGTGCCAGCAGCTCCGACATCGGCGATCAGCCCCAGCTTTTT. The rearrangement joins TRBV7-9 to TRBJ1-5; D call uncertain. The CDR3 has 14 residues. CDR1 and CDR2 (germline): SEHNR, FQNEAQ (reference sequence).

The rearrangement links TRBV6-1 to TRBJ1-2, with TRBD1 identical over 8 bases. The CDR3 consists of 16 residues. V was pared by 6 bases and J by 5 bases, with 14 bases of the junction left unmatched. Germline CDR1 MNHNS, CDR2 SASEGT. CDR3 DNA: TGTGCCAGCAGCCAGGGACCGGGACAGGAGATTTATGGCTACACCTTC. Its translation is CASSQGPGQEIYGYTF.

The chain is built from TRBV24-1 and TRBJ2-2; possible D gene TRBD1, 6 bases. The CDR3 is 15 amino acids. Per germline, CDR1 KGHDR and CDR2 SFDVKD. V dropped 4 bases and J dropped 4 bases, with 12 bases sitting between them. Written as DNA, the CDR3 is TGTGCCACCAGTGACCCGGGACAACTCACCGGGGAGCTGTTTTTT. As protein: CATSDPGQLTGELFF.

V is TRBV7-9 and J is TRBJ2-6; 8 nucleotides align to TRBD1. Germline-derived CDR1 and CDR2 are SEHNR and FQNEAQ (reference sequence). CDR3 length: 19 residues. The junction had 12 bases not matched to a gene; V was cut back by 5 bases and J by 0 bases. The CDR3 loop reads CASSRSTGTGPSGANVLTF. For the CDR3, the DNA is TGTGCCAGCAGCCGCTCGACCGGGACAGGCCCCTCTGGGGCCAACGTCCTGACTTTC.

The CDR3: CASSLRDGMNTEAFF. Here the CDR3 DNA reads TGTGCCAGCAGCTTGAGGGACGGAATGAACACTGAAGCTTTCTTT. V gene TRBV13 combines with J gene TRBJ1-1, with D maybe TRBD1 (5 bases). Germline-derived CDR1 and CDR2 are PRHDT and FYEKMQ (reference sequence). V gave up 3 bases and J gave up 0 bases, with 11 bases separating them. This CDR3 comprises 15 residues.

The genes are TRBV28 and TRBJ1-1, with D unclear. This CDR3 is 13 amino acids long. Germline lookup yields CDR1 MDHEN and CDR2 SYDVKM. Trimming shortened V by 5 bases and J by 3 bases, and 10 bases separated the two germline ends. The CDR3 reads CASSLGAYTEAFF. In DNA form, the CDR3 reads TGTGCCAGCAGTCTCGGCGCCTACACTGAAGCTTTCTTT.

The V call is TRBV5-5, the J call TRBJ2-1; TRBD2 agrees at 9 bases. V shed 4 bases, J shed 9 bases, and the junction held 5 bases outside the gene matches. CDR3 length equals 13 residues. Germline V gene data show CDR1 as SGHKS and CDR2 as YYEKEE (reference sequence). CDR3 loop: CASSRAGGGEQFF. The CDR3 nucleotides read TGTGCCAGCAGCCGAGCGGGAGGTGGTGAGCAGTTCTTC.

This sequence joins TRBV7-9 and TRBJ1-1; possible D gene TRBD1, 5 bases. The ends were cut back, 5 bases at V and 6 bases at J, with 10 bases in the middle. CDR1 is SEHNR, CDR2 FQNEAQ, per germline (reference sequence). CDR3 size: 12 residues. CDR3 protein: CASSADSPEAFF. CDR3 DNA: TGTGCCAGCAGCGCCGACAGTCCTGAAGCTTTCTTT.

This chain's CDR3 is CASSFGAGGHRNEQFF. The CDR3 DNA reads TGTGCCAGCTCTTTCGGGGCGGGAGGGCATCGGAATGAGCAGTTCTTC. The chain carries TRBV7-2 and TRBJ2-1; 9 positions agree with TRBD2. Unmatched junction bases numbered 15, after V lost 8 bases and J lost 7 bases. The CDR3 covers 16 residues. The germline CDR1 and CDR2 sequences are SGHTA and FQGNSA.